What follows describes a single TCR beta chain. The data belong to a study of blood T cell repertoires in COVID-19. Study summary: Some COVID-19 samples were acute and others convalescent; all came from the United States, Italy and Spain.

The assay was immunoSEQ multiplex PCR, and TCRdb's table has in-frame clones only and misses some. The data hold around 100,000 clones, with about 80% observed a single time. Sequencing was carried out using peripheral blood. The source is a woman in her thirties or forties with acute or convalescent COVID-19.

The CDR3 bases are TGTGCCAGTACCCCCTGGGACAGTTTCTATGGCTACACCTTC. Its protein product is CASTPWDSFYGYTF. V usage is TRBV19 and J usage is TRBJ1-2; 7 nucleotides line up with TRBD1. Trimming took 7 bases from V and 4 from J; bases not matched to a gene: 9. Germline assignment: CDR1 LNHDA and CDR2 SQIVND (reference sequence). The CDR3 loop spans 14 amino acids.